The 16 T cell receptor beta chains below all came from one sample that was sequenced in a study of blood T cell repertoires in COVID-19. The data were produced by immunoSEQ multiplex PCR, yet TCRdb's version contains in-frame clones alone and is incomplete. The repertoire consists of about 280,000 clones, with around 85% occurring once and the leading ten covering roughly 2.1%. Material for sequencing was peripheral blood. The source of these receptors is a woman aged 25 to 39 who had recovered from COVID-19.

This clone was picked up a small number of times. This chain uses TRBV4-2 with TRBJ2-1; 8 bases line up with TRBD2. After removal of 0 bases from V and 4 bases from J, the junction contained 5 bases not matched to a gene. The V gene's germline CDR1 is LGHNA and CDR2 YNFKEQ. The CDR3 covers 16 residues. CDR3 sequence reads: CASSQDGTGGYNEQFF. Written as DNA, the CDR3 is TGTGCCAGCAGCCAAGATGGGACGGGAGGGTACAATGAGCAGTTCTTC.

The CDR3 DNA reads TGTGCCAGCAGCTTCCCGGGGGGGCAGGCTGAAGCTTTCTTT. Its translation is CASSFPGGQAEAFF. This rearrangement joins TRBV28 to TRBJ1-1; a possible D gene is TRBD1 (6 bases). V lost 6 bases, J lost 6 bases, and 17 bases lay in between. The CDR3 contains 14 residues. Germline loops: CDR1 MDHEN, CDR2 SYDVKM.

The chain combines TRBV7-2 with TRBJ1-6, with 9 nucleotides matching TRBD1. The ends lost 5 bases at V and 11 bases at J; junction bases unmatched: 10. The CDR3 consists of 15 residues. In germline, CDR1 is SGHTA, CDR2 FQGNSA. The CDR3 nucleotides are TGTGCCAGCAGCCTACGCCGGGACAGGGATCCACCCCTCCACTTT. Its protein is CASSLRRDRDPPLHF.

The chain is built from TRBV12-5 and TRBJ2-7; D gene unclear. The germline gives CDR1 LGHNT, CDR2 FRNRAP. CDR3 length equals 12 residues. The V and J ends lost 1 base and 4 bases respectively, with 5 bases between them. The CDR3 sequence: CASGLDKYEQYF. CDR3 bases: TGTGCTAGTGGTTTGGATAAATACGAGCAGTACTTC.

This clone was counted between two and nine times. The DNA of the CDR3 is TGCGCCAGCAGCTTGGAACAGGGGGGCGCAGATACGCAGTATTTT. Its protein product is CASSLEQGGADTQYF. The chain employs TRBV5-1 and TRBJ2-3; 8 nucleotides align to TRBD1. The V gene's germline CDR1 is SGHRS and CDR2 YFSETQ. The CDR3 loop spans 15 amino acids. The trim removed 0 bases at V and 4 bases at J, leaving 4 bases unmatched.

The chain employs TRBV28 and TRBJ1-2, with D unclear. The CDR3 consists of 13 residues. The V gene's germline CDR1 is MDHEN and CDR2 SYDVKM. Trimming left V 3 bases short and J 7 bases short, with 12 bases between. Here the CDR3 DNA reads TGTGCCAGCAGTTTGGGGAGTACCCTTGGCTACACCTTC. This sequence encodes CASSLGSTLGYTF.

The CDR3 spells CATSDSLYIGSNEQFF. In nucleotides, the CDR3 is TGTGCCACCAGTGATTCCCTGTATATCGGGTCCAATGAGCAGTTCTTC. The chain recombines TRBV24-1 with TRBJ2-1; unclear D gene. V was pared by 2 bases and J by 6 bases, with 16 bases between. CDR1 is KGHDR, CDR2 SFDVKD, per germline. The CDR3 contains 16 residues.

V gene TRBV5-4 combines with J gene TRBJ1-1; D is unresolved. CDR3 length: 16 residues. The V and J ends lost 6 bases and 0 bases respectively, with 18 bases between them. Germline lookup yields CDR1 SGHNT and CDR2 YYREEE (reference sequence). The CDR3, as DNA: TGTGCCAGCACAACAAGGGCGGGAGCGGTGAACACTGAAGCTTTCTTT. This translates into CASTTRAGAVNTEAFF.

This clone was counted only a few times. V usage is TRBV19 and J usage is TRBJ1-2; 9 bases align to TRBD1. CDR1 and CDR2 (germline): LNHDA, SQIVND (reference sequence). The CDR3 loop spans 14 amino acids. Trimming took 6 bases from V and 8 from J; bases not matched to a gene: 10. The CDR3 coding sequence is TGTGCCAGTAGGGGGACAGGGAGAGAGGACGGCTACACCTTC. It is translated as CASRGTGREDGYTF.

The J gene is TRBJ2-1, the V gene TRBV10-1; 11 bases map to TRBD2. V trimming: 2 bases; J trimming: 2 bases; junction bases outside the gene matches: 8. The CDR3 consists of 18 residues. From germline, CDR1 is WNHNN and CDR2 SYGVQD (reference sequence). The DNA of the CDR3 is TGCGCCAGCAGTGAGGAACTAGCGGGGGCCAAAGCCTACAATGAGCAGTTCTTC. Amino acids: CASSEELAGAKAYNEQFF.

About this clone itself: The same CDR3 also results from other DNA sequences found in this sample. The rearrangement joins TRBV5-1 to TRBJ2-7; TRBD2 aligns across 7 bases. In germline, CDR1 is SGHRS, CDR2 YFSETQ. After removal of 2 bases from V and 4 bases from J, the junction contained 3 bases not matched to a gene. The CDR3 loop spans 13 amino acids. CDR3 in amino acids: CASSFGGGYEQYF. Written as DNA, the CDR3 is TGCGCCAGCAGCTTTGGGGGAGGGTACGAGCAGTACTTC.

The chain is built from TRBV13 and TRBJ1-1; possible D gene TRBD1, 6 bases. The CDR3 totals 12 residues. V was cut by 5 bases and J by 10 bases, with 14 bases left in between. Looked up from germline, CDR1 is PRHDT and CDR2 is FYEKMQ (reference sequence). The DNA of the CDR3 is TGTGCCAGCAGCGAAGGGTGGGGGCGAGCTTTCTTT. Translation: CASSEGWGRAFF.

The chain recombines TRBV7-3 with TRBJ1-1; no firm D call. CDR3 size: 14 residues. Germline loops: CDR1 SGHTA, CDR2 FQGTGA. V gave up 0 bases and J gave up 0 bases, with 5 bases separating them. CDR3 bases: TGTGCCAGCAGCTTAACCCCAGTGAACACTGAAGCTTTCTTT. Its translation: CASSLTPVNTEAFF.

V is TRBV18 and J is TRBJ2-3, with TRBD2 as a possible D gene (6 bases). Germline CDR1 reads KGHSH; CDR2 reads LQKENI. V was cut by 6 bases and J by 3 bases, with 13 bases left in between. This CDR3 is built from 14 residues. The CDR3 sequence is CASSLDYNTDTQYF. As DNA, the CDR3 is TGTGCCAGCTCCTTGGACTATAATACAGATACGCAGTATTTT.

This chain connects TRBV7-2 to TRBJ1-2; TRBD1 matches 7 bases. The CDR3 spans 15 residues. Germline CDR1 is SGHTA and CDR2 is FQGNSA. Unmatched junction bases numbered 2, after V lost 1 base and J lost 0 bases. In DNA, the CDR3 is TGTGCCAGCAGCTTAGGCGGGACAGCTAACTATGGCTACACCTTC. Translated: CASSLGGTANYGYTF.

This chain links TRBV29-1 with TRBJ2-5, with TRBD1 matching over 10 bases. The J segment lost 5 bases and the V segment lost 6 bases, leaving 6 bases of the junction unmatched. Germline V gene sequence: CDR1 SQVTM, CDR2 ANQGSEA. This CDR3 has 13 amino acids. CDR3 sequence (DNA): TGCAGCGTGACAGGGGGCGCGCGGGAGACCCAGTACTTC. Protein sequence: CSVTGGARETQYF.